This record concerns one T cell receptor beta chain sequence. The CDR3 is 15 amino acids. Germline CDR1 and CDR2: MGHDK and SYGVNS. V lost 6 bases and J 0 bases, leaving 12 bases between the germline ends. TCRdb itself ran the 5' RACE reads through MiXCR, one entry per CDR3 protein. Of a few hundred thousand distinct CDR3 sequences in the sample, 5% to 7% were seen once. This sample was included in a study of identical twins. These data also formed part of another study, on T cells expressing NK-cell markers. As that report states: Seven HCMV-seropositive donors and one seronegative donor made up the eight sequenced donors.

This TCR derives from a woman between 18 and 30 years old in good health. The sequencing input was CD8+ T cells sorted from blood. J is TRBJ2-1 and V is TRBV25-1; tentative D call: TRBD1 (6 bases). The CDR3 sequence is CASRGVTGSYNEQFF. The CDR3 DNA follows: TGTGCCAGCAGGGGTGTGACAGGCTCCTACAATGAGCAGTTCTTC. Drawing the rest from reference TRBV25-1 and TRBJ2-1, the complete variable domain is EADIYQTPRYLVIGTGKKITLECSQTMGHDKMYWYQQDPGMELHLIHYSYGVNSTEKGDLSSESTVSRIRTEHFPLTLESARPSHTSQYLCASRGVTGSYNEQFFGPGTRLTVL.